This entry is about one TCR beta chain. The data derive from a study of blood T cell repertoires in COVID-19. Study details: The samples span acute and convalescent COVID-19 from the United States, Italy and Spain. T cells, B-cell-depleted T cells, or PBMCs provided the cDNA or gDNA that served as material.

With 3 bases clipped from V and 6 bases from J, the junction kept 8 bases outside the gene matches. The CDR3 has 15 amino acids. CDR1 DFQATT and CDR2 SNEGSKA come from the germline V gene (reference sequence). In the source study's methods: Reference gene primer amplification in the assay estimated nucleated cell counts. TCRdb's copy holds only in-frame clones and misses some; the assay was immunoSEQ multiplex PCR. The DNA gave D and trimming, while V, J and clone size come from that table. The sample consists of 200,000 to 250,000 clones, around 80% of them appearing once. This chain connects TRBV20-1 to TRBJ2-3, with 11 bases lining up with TRBD2. Sample: peripheral blood. The clonotype originates from a woman older than 75 with active or convalescent COVID-19. In DNA form, the CDR3 reads TGCAGTGCTAGTGGGTTAGCGGGGGGGCGTGATACGCAGTATTTT. Encoded protein: CSASGLAGGRDTQYF.